The 19 T cell receptor beta chains listed next were all sequenced from one sample in a study of T-cell memory formation after mild COVID-19. TCRdb recomputed calls from the 5' RACE reads with MiXCR, one row per CDR3 protein. The sample lists approximately 290,000 distinct CDR3 sequences; 15% to 20% were seen once. Specimen: PBMCs or a T cell subset sorted from them (not recorded which). These receptors were obtained from a man aged 18 to 30 who had mild COVID-19 (a few samples of this study predate the infection). Cell type and time point are not known.

The gene calls are TRBV5-6 and TRBJ1-5; 10 bases fit TRBD1. Germline loops: CDR1 SGHDT, CDR2 YYEEEE. CDR3 length equals 15 residues. Germline trimming cut 3 bases from V and 5 bases from J; bases unmatched to any gene: 5. The DNA of the CDR3 is TGTGCCAGCAGCTACCGGGACAGGGGTGATCAGCCCCAGCATTTT. It encodes CASSYRDRGDQPQHF.

This clonotype was observed at least ten times. The chain links TRBV11-2 to TRBJ2-4; the D is unclear. Per germline, CDR1 SGHAT and CDR2 FQNNGV. Trimming removed 4 bases at V and 8 bases at J, with 18 bases between. The CDR3 is 15 amino acids. The CDR3 reads CASSSTLADWDIQYF. CDR3 coding DNA: TGTGCCAGCAGCTCTACGTTGGCAGACTGGGACATTCAGTACTTC. The full variable domain, rest sourced from reference TRBV11-2 and TRBJ2-4, is EAGVAQSPRYKIIEKRQSVAFWCNPISGHATLYWYQQILGQGPKLLIQFQNNGVVDDSQLPKDRFSAERLKGVDSTLKIQPAKLEDSAVYLCASSSTLADWDIQYFGAGTRLSVL.

The chain couples TRBV21-1 to TRBJ1-1. TRBV21-1 is deemed a pseudogene. CDR3 length equals 17 residues. This chain's CDR3 is CASSKGRLGLVNTEAFF. The DNA of the CDR3 is TGTGCCAGCAGCAAAGGGCGGCTCGGGTTGGTGAACACTGAAGCTTTCTTT.

This clonotype was counted a few times. The J gene is TRBJ2-3, the V gene TRBV20-1; D may match TRBD1 or TRBD2 (5 bases each). Germline V gives CDR1 DFQATT, CDR2 SNEGSKA (reference sequence). Trimming removed 3 bases from V and 1 base from J, with 8 bases in between. The CDR3 runs 13 residues. CDR3 amino acids: CSASGTGTDTQYF. The CDR3 nucleotides are TGCAGTGCTAGTGGGACGGGCACAGATACGCAGTATTTT.

The genes are TRBV28 and TRBJ1-3; tentative D call: TRBD1 (5 bases). The CDR3 has 16 residues. Germline V gives CDR1 MDHEN, CDR2 SYDVKM. Trimming removed 6 bases at V and 11 bases at J, with 26 bases between. The CDR3 sequence: CASRLTGSLGGSAIYF. CDR3 nucleotides: TGTGCCAGCAGACTGACCGGGAGCCTTGGGGGAAGCGCCATATATTTT. The complete variable domain, with remaining parts taken from reference TRBV28 and TRBJ1-3, reads DVKVTQSSRYLVKRTGEKVFLECVQDMDHENMFWYRQDPGLGLRLIYFSYDVKMKEKGDIPEGYSVSREKKERFSLILESASTNQTSMYLCASRLTGSLGGSAIYFGEGSWLTVV.

In this sample, this clonotype turned up a few times. This chain uses TRBV7-3 with TRBJ2-2; 10 positions match TRBD1. The CDR3 has 16 residues. CDR1 SGHTA and CDR2 FQGTGA come from the germline V gene. V shed 5 bases, J shed 8 bases, and the junction held 11 bases outside the gene matches. CDR3 coding DNA: TGTGCCAGCAGCACCACGACAGGGGGCATTTCGGGGGAGCTGTTTTTT. Translating it yields CASSTTTGGISGELFF.

The chain recombines TRBV6-5 with TRBJ1-6, with D hard to call. Germline V gives CDR1 MNHEY, CDR2 SVGAGI. V was pared by 0 bases and J by 8 bases, with 17 bases between. This CDR3 is 17 amino acids long. The CDR3, as DNA: TGTGCCAGCAGTTACTCTGCGCTAGCGGACGACCATTCACCCCTCCACTTT. Its protein is CASSYSALADDHSPLHF.

The chain employs TRBV4-1 and TRBJ2-3, with 9 bases matching TRBD2. CDR1 MGHRA and CDR2 YSYEKL come from the germline V gene. The CDR3 is 15 amino acids. J was trimmed by 7 bases and V by 2 bases; bases with no gene match: 7. CDR3 loop: CASSQRLAAMHTQYF. The CDR3 DNA sequence: TGCGCCAGCAGCCAACGACTAGCGGCAATGCATACGCAGTATTTT.

The rearrangement uses TRBV5-1 and TRBJ2-5; D unresolved. The CDR3 loop spans 14 amino acids. Per the germline V gene, CDR1 is SGHRS and CDR2 is YFSETQ. V shed 1 base and J shed 1 base, with 8 bases lying between them. The CDR3 sequence is CASSLMGFQETQYF. The CDR3 DNA reads TGCGCCAGCAGCTTGATGGGGTTCCAAGAGACCCAGTACTTC. Complete variable domain (other parts from reference TRBV5-1 and TRBJ2-5): KAGVTQTPRYLIKTRGQQVTLSCSPISGHRSVSWYQQTPGQGLQFLFEYFSETQRNKGNFPGRFSGRQFSNSRSEMNVSTLELGDSALYLCASSLMGFQETQYFGPGTRLLVL.

The chain carries TRBV3-1 and TRBJ2-2, with 8 bases identical to TRBD2. V was clipped by 3 bases and J by 2 bases; unmatched bases: 2. This CDR3 comprises 15 residues. Germline CDR1 is LGHDT and CDR2 is YNNKEL (reference sequence). CDR3 bases: TGTGCCAGCAGCCAGGGACTAGTCAACACCGGGGAGCTGTTTTTT. Its protein product is CASSQGLVNTGELFF.

This clonotype was seen more than once but under ten times. The V gene is TRBV10-3, the J gene TRBJ2-3, with D perhaps matching TRBD2 (5 bases). CDR1 is ENHRY and CDR2 is SYGVKD in the germline V gene. This CDR3 has 15 amino acids. The V end lost 2 bases, the J end lost 0 bases, and 9 bases lay between the germline ends. The CDR3 here is CAISEPTTSTDTQYF. In nucleotides, the CDR3 is TGTGCCATCAGTGAGCCGACTACTAGCACAGATACGCAGTATTTT.

This clonotype was picked up a small number of times. The genes are TRBV25-1 and TRBJ1-6; D gene ambiguous. The germline V gene has CDR1 MGHDK and CDR2 SYGVNS. This CDR3 has 12 residues. The V end lost 10 bases, the J end lost 8 bases, and 12 bases lay between the germline ends. CDR3 DNA sequence: TGTGCCACCGACAACGGGCATTCACCCCTCCACTTT. It yields the protein CATDNGHSPLHF.

The chain carries TRBV7-3 and TRBJ2-3; D remains ambiguous. Germline assignment: CDR1 SGHTA and CDR2 FQGTGA. The CDR3 loop spans 13 amino acids. The germline V and J ends were trimmed by 4 bases and 5 bases, with 10 bases remaining between them. The CDR3 DNA reads TGTGCCAGCAGCTCCCGCTCCAGAGATACGCAGTATTTT. It specifies CASSSRSRDTQYF.

This clonotype was counted only a few times. The V call is TRBV4-3, the J call TRBJ1-1; D gene ambiguous. CDR3 length: 14 residues. Between the trimmed V and J ends, which lost 1 base and 2 bases, there was a span of 8 bases. Germline V gives CDR1 LGHNA, CDR2 YSLEER. In nucleotides, the CDR3 is TGCGCCAGCAGCCAAGCACGACGAAACACTGAAGCTTTCTTT. This translates into CASSQARRNTEAFF.

In its sample, this clonotype was seen many times. The rearrangement links TRBV4-2 to TRBJ2-1, with 10 bases that match TRBD2. V shed 0 bases and J 9 bases; nucleotides not matched to a gene: 11. The CDR3 has 17 residues. In germline, CDR1 is LGHNA, CDR2 YNFKEQ. CDR3 nucleotide sequence: TGTGCCAGCAGCCAAGATAGTGGTAGCGGGGGGATCAGTGAGCAGTTCTTC. It yields the protein CASSQDSGSGGISEQFF.

This clonotype was detected a few times. The chain joins TRBV4-1 to TRBJ2-7; D uncertain. CDR1 is MGHRA, CDR2 YSYEKL, per germline. The V and J ends lost 2 bases and 8 bases respectively, with 13 bases between them. This CDR3 is 13 amino acids long. For the CDR3, the DNA is TGCGCCAGCAGCCAACTCCTGGAAAGGAAGCAGTACTTC. As protein: CASSQLLERKQYF.

This chain joins TRBV6-2 or TRBV6-3 and TRBJ2-3; TRBD2 is a possible D gene (6 bases). Germline V gene lookup returns CDR1 MNHEY and CDR2 SVGEGT. V lost 6 bases and J 2 bases, leaving 15 bases between the germline ends. The CDR3 spans 15 residues. The CDR3 DNA reads as TGTGCCAGCAGCCGTCGACGGAGGGACACAGATACGCAGTATTTT. Translating it yields CASSRRRRDTDTQYF.

J is TRBJ2-7 and V is TRBV5-6; no reliable D call. From germline, CDR1 is SGHDT and CDR2 YYEEEE. This CDR3 has 14 residues. The V and J ends lost 0 bases and 0 bases respectively, with 7 bases between them. The CDR3 nucleotides are TGTGCCAGCAGCTTGGACCTCAGCTCCTACGAGCAGTACTTC. Protein: CASSLDLSSYEQYF.

This clonotype was seen a few times. The chain recombines TRBV11-2 with TRBJ1-5; no reliable D call. This CDR3 has 13 residues. Germline V gene lookup returns CDR1 SGHAT and CDR2 FQNNGV. Trimming took 5 bases from V and 5 from J, leaving 10 bases between them. The CDR3 sequence is CASSPSLDQPQHF. The CDR3 nucleotides are TGTGCCAGCAGCCCCAGTCTTGATCAGCCCCAGCATTTT.